This T cell receptor beta chain derives from a study of blood T cell repertoires in COVID-19. Generated by immunoSEQ multiplex PCR, the TCRdb table keeps only in-frame clones and is missing some. The top ten clones hold around a tenth of a sample with tens of thousands of clones, around 89% of them seen once. Germline CDR1 SQVTM, CDR2 ANQGSEA. There are 14 residues in the CDR3. V was cut by 2 bases and J by 4 bases, with 14 bases left in between. The clonotype originates from a human donor in a cohort sampled during active COVID-19. The material sequenced was peripheral blood. The chain employs TRBV29-1 and TRBJ1-2, with D possibly being TRBD1 (5 bases). The CDR3 DNA sequence: TGCAGCGTTGAAATATATGGGGGGGGCTATGGCTACACCTTC. Translated, it gives CSVEIYGGGYGYTF.